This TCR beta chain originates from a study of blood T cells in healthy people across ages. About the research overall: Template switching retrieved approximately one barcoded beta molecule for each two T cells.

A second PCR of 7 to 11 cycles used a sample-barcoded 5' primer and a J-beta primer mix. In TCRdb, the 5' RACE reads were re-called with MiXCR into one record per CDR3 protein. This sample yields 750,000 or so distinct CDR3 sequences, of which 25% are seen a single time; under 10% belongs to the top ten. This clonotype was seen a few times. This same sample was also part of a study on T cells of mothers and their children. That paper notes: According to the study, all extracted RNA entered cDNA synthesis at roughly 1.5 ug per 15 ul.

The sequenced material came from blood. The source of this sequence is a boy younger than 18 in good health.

This CDR3 reads CASSWSVYNEQFF. The CDR3 DNA reads as TGTGCCAGCAGTTGGAGTGTATACAATGAGCAGTTCTTC. The chain uses TRBV28 and TRBJ2-1, with D unclear. Germline values: CDR1 MDHEN, CDR2 SYDVKM. V lost 4 bases and J 4 bases, leaving 8 bases between the germline ends. This CDR3 spans 13 amino acids.